This is a list of T cell receptor beta chains from one sample in a study of cytomegalovirus exposure and HLA in healthy donors. Generated by immunoSEQ multiplex PCR, the TCRdb table keeps only in-frame clones and is missing some. The table lists around 200,000 clones, more than 65% of them singletons, with 3.5% to 4% in the top ten. Sequencing was performed on PBMCs. The receptors derive from a man aged 50-59 years in good health and CMV-seronegative. The CDR3 runs from the conserved cysteine through the conserved F or W.

V gene	J gene	CDR3 protein
TRBV6-6	TRBJ2-7	CASSSTVGAYEQYF
TRBV6-1	TRBJ1-5	CATTLGRTVNQPQHF
TRBV18	TRBJ2-7	CASSPSPGQKFVF
TRBV13	TRBJ2-7	CASSLRGFSGQGLAYEQYF
TRBV28	TRBJ1-3	CASSFASKLSGNTIYF
TRBV18	TRBJ2-1	CASSSMGERGGYNEQFF
TRBV27	TRBJ2-7	CASRPLTGQGSTYEQYF
TRBV6-5	TRBJ1-2	CASRRGTGPYGYTF
TRBV7-9	TRBJ2-1	CASSTGLEGIEQFF
TRBV6-1	TRBJ1-5	CASRGTGGNQPQHF
TRBV6-5	TRBJ1-1	CASRITTGDTEAFF
TRBV19	TRBJ1-5	CASSTPGGGQPQHF
TRBV7-9	TRBJ2-3	CASSSERGNTDTQYF
TRBV27	TRBJ2-5	CASSFYTSGQETQYF
TRBV4-3	TRBJ2-1	CASSPAGGGGAGWYNEQFF
TRBV6-5	TRBJ2-7	CASSYGQGTYEQYF
TRBV19	TRBJ1-5	CASSIRGYSNQPQHF
TRBV10-3	TRBJ1-1	CAISEWADKNTEAFF
TRBV19	TRBJ2-3	CASSRQYATDTQYF
TRBV27	TRBJ2-4	CASSSGTVKNIQYF
TRBV6-1	TRBJ1-5	CASSERWRNNQPQHF
TRBV5-1	TRBJ1-1	CASSVTGQGGSTEAFF
TRBV29-1	TRBJ2-1	CSVLGGSYNEQFF
TRBV7-9	TRBJ1-1	CSSSFPGQSVNTEAFF